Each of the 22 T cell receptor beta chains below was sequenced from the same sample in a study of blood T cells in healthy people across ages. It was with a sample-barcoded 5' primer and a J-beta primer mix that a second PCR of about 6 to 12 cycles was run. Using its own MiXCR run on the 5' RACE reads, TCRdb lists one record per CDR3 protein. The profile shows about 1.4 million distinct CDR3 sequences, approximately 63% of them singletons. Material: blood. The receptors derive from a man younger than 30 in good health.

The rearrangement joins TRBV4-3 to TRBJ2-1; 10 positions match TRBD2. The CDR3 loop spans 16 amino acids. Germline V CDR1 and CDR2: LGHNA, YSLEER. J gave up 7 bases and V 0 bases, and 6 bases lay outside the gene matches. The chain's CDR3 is CASSQDGLAGANEQFF. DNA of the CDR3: TGCGCCAGCAGCCAAGATGGGCTAGCGGGGGCGAATGAGCAGTTCTTC.

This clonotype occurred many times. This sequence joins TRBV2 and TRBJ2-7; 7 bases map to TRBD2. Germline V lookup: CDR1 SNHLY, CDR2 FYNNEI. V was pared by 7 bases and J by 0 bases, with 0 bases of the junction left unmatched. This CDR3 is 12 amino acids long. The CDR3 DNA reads TGTGCCAGCAAGCGGGGCTCCTACGAGCAGTACTTC. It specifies CASKRGSYEQYF.

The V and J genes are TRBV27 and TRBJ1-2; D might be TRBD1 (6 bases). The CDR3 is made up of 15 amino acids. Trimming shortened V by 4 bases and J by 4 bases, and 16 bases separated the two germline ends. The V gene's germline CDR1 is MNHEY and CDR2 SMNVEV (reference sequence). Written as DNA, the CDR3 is TGTGCCAGCAGTTCCCCTTCCGACAGGATCTATGGCTACACCTTC. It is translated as CASSSPSDRIYGYTF.

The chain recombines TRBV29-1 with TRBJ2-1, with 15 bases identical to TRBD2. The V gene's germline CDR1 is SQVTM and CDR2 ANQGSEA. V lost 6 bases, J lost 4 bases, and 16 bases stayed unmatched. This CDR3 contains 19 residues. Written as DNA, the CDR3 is TGCAGCGTCGATGGACTAGCGGGAGGGCCCCAGATTAATTACAATGAGCAGTTCTTC. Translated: CSVDGLAGGPQINYNEQFF.

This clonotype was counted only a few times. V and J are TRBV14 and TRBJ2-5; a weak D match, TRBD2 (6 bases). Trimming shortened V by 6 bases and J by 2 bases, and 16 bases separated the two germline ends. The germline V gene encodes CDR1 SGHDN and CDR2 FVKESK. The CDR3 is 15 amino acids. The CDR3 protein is CASSLLEGPQETQYF. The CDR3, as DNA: TGTGCCAGCAGTCTCTTGGAGGGACCTCAAGAGACCCAGTACTTC.

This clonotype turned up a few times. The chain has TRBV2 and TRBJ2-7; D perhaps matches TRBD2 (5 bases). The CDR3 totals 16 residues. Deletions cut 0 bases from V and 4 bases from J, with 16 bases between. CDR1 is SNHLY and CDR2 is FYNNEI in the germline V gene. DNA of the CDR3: TGTGCCAGCAGTGAAGCTGGGAGCCCGGGAAGGTACGAGCAGTACTTC. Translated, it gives CASSEAGSPGRYEQYF.

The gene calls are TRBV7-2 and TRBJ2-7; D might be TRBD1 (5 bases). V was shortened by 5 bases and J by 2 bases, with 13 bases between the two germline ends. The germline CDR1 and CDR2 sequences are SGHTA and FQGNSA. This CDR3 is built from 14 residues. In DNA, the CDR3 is TGTGCCAGCAGCAGACAGACAGACACCTACGAGCAGTACTTC. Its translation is CASSRQTDTYEQYF.

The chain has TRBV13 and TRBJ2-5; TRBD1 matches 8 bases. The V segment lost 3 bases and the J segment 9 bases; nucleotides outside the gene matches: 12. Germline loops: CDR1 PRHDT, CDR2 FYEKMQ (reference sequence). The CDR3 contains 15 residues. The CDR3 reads CASSFFGTGHPAQYF. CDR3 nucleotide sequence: TGTGCCAGCAGCTTTTTTGGGACAGGCCACCCGGCCCAGTACTTC.

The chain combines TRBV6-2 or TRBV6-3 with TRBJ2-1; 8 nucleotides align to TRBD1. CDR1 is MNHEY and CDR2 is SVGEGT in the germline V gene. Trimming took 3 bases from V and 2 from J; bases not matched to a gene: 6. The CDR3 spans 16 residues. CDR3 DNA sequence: TGTGCCAGCAGTTATATCCAGGGGGCCCCCTACAATGAGCAGTTCTTC. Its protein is CASSYIQGAPYNEQFF.

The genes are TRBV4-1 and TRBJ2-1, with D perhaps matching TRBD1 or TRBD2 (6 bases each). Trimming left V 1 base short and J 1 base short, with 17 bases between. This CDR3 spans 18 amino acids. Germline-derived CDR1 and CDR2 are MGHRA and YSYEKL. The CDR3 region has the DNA TGCGCCAGCAGCCAAGTCGACCTGGGGGCGGGGTCCTACAATGAGCAGTTCTTC. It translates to CASSQVDLGAGSYNEQFF.

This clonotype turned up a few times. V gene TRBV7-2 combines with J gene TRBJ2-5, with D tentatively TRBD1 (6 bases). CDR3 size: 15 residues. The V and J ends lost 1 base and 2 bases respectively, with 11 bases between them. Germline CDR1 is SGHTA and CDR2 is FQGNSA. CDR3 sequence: CASSLVAQGQETQYF. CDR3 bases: TGTGCCAGCAGCTTAGTGGCACAGGGACAAGAGACCCAGTACTTC. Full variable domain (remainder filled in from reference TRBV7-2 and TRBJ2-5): GAGVSQSPSNKVTEKGKDVELRCDPISGHTALYWYRQSLGQGLEFLIYFQGNSAPDKSGLPSDRFSAERTGGSVSTLTIQRTQQEDSAVYLCASSLVAQGQETQYFGPGTRLLVL.

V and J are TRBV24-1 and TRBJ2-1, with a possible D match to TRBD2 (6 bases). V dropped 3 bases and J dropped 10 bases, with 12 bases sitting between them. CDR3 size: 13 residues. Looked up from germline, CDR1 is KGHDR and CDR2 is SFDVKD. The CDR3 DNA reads TGTGCCACCAGTGATACGGGACTCTACGAGCAGTTCTTC. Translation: CATSDTGLYEQFF.

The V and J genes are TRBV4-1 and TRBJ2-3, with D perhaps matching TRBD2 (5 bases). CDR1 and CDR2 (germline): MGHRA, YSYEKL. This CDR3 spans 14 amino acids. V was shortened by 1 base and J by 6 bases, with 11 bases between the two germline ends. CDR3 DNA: TGCGCCAGCAGCCAAGTCGGGATGGAGGATACGCAGTATTTT. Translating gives CASSQVGMEDTQYF.

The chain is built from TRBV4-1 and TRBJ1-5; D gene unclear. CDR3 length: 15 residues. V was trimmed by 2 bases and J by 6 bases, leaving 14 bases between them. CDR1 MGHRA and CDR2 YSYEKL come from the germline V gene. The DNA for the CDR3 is TGCGCCAGCAGCCAACCTAATACAATTACTCAGCCCCAGCATTTT. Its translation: CASSQPNTITQPQHF.

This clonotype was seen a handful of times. The CDR3 DNA reads TGCAGTGCTAGGATAGAAGGGGGCGAGCAGTACTTC. Translation: CSARIEGGEQYF. The V gene is TRBV20-1, the J gene TRBJ2-5, with D possibly being TRBD1 (6 bases). The last part of the DNA fits TRBJ2-7 better; the J call may be wrong. This CDR3 contains 12 residues. CDR1 is DFQATT and CDR2 is SNEGSKA in the germline V gene (reference sequence).

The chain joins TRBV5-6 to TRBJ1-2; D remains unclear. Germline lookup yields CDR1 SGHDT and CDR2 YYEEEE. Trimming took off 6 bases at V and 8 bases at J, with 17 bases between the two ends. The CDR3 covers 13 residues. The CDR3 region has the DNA TGTGCCAGCAACCCGGACGGAACTGGAGGCTACACCTTC. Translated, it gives CASNPDGTGGYTF.

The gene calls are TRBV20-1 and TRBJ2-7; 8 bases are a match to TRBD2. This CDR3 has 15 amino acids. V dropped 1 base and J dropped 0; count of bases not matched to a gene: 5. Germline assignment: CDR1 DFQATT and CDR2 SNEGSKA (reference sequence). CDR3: CSARVAGGASYEQYF. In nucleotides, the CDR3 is TGCAGTGCTAGAGTGGCGGGAGGCGCCTCCTACGAGCAGTACTTC.

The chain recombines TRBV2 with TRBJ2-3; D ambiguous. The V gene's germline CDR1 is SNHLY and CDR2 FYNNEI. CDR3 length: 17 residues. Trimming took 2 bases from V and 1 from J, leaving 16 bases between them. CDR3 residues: CASSELSFVTRTDTQYF. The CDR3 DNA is TGTGCCAGCAGTGAATTAAGTTTCGTGACTCGCACAGATACGCAGTATTTT. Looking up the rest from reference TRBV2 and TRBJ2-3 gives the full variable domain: EPEVTQTPSHQVTQMGQEVILRCVPISNHLYFYWYRQILGQKVEFLVSFYNNEISEKSEIFDDQFSVERPDGSNFTLKIRSTKLEDSAMYFCASSELSFVTRTDTQYFGPGTRLTVL.

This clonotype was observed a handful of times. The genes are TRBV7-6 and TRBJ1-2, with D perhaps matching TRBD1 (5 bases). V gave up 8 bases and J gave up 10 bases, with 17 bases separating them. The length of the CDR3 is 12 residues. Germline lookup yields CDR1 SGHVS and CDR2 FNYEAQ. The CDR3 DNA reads TGTGCCAGCGCCTTCTCTCAGGGTGACTACACCTTC. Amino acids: CASAFSQGDYTF.

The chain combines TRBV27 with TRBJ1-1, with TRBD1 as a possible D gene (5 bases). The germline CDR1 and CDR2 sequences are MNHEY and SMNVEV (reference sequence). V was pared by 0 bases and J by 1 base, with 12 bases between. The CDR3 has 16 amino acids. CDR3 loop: CASSLSGGVGNTEAFF. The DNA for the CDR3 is TGTGCCAGCAGTTTATCTGGGGGTGTCGGGAACACTGAAGCTTTCTTT.

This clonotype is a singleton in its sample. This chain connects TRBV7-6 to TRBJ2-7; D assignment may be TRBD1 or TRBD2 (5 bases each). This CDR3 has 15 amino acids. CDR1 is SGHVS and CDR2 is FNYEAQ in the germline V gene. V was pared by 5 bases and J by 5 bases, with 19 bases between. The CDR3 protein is CASSPGYGDPHEQYF. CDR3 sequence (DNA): TGTGCCAGCAGCCCAGGGTATGGGGACCCCCACGAGCAGTACTTC.

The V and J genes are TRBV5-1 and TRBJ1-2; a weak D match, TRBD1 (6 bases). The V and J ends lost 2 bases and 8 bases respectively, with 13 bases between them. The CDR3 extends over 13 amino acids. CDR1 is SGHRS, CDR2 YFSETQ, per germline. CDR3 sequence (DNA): TGCGCCAGCAGCTTTGGACAGCCCAAGGGCTACACCTTC. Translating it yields CASSFGQPKGYTF.